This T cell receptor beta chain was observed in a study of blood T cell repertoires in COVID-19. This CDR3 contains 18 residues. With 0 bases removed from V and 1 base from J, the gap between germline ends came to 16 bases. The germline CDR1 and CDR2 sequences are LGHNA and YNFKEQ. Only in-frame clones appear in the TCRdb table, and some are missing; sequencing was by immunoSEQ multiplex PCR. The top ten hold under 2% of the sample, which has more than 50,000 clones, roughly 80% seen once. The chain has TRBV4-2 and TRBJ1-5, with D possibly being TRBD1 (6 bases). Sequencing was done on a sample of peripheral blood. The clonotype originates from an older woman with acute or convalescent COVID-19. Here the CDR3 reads CASSQDKRGLLSNQPQHF. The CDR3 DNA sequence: TGTGCCAGCAGCCAAGATAAGAGGGGGTTACTGAGCAATCAGCCCCAGCATTTT.